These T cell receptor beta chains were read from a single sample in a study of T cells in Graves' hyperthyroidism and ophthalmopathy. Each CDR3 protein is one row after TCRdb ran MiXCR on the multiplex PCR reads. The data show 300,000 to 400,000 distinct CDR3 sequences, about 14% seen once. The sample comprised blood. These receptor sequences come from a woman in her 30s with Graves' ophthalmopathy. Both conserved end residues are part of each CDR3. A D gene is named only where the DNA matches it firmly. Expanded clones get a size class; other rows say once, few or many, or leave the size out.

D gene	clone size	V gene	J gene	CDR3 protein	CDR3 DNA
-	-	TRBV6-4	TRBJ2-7	CASTARYSYEQYF	TGTGCCAGCACCGCCCGCTATTCCTACGAGCAGTACTTC
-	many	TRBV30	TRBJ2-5	CAWSEGGGEETQYF	TGTGCCTGGAGTGAGGGAGGGGGCGAGGAGACCCAGTACTTC
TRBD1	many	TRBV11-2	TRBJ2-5	CASSPPGQGAGRETQYF	TGTGCCAGCAGCCCCCCGGGACAGGGGGCAGGCCGAGAGACCCAGTACTTC
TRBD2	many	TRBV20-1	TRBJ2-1	CSAISGGSYNEQFF	TGCAGTGCTATTAGCGGGGGGTCCTACAATGAGCAGTTCTTC
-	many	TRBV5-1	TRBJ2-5	CASSLAGLEETQYF	TGCGCCAGCAGCTTGGCGGGGTTAGAGGAGACCCAGTACTTC
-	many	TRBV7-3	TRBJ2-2	CASSNFGVGELFF	TGTGCCAGCAGCAACTTCGGGGTCGGGGAGCTGTTTTTT
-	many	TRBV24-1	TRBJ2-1	CATSDLAESYNEQFF	TGTGCCACCAGTGATTTAGCGGAGTCCTACAATGAGCAGTTCTTC
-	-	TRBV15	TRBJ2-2	CATSNPGRGHTGELFF	TGTGCCACCAGTAACCCGGGACGGGGGCACACCGGGGAGCTGTTTTTT
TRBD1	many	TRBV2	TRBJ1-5	CASTRDRGYQPQHF	TGTGCCAGCACTCGGGACAGGGGATATCAGCCCCAGCATTTT
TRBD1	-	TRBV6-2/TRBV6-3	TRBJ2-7	CASSNWGQDPYEQYF	TGTGCCAGCAGTAACTGGGGACAGGACCCCTACGAGCAGTACTTC
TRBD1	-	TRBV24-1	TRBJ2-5	CATSDSPGTEETQYF	TGTGCCACCAGTGATTCTCCCGGGACAGAAGAGACCCAGTACTTC
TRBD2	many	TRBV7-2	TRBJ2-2	CASERGGEYTGELFF	TGTGCCAGCGAGCGGGGGGGCGAGTACACCGGGGAGCTGTTTTTT
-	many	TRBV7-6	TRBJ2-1	CASSSGGEQFF	TGTGCCAGCAGCTCTGGTGGTGAGCAGTTCTTC
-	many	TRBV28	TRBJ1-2	CASSSTVGYTF	TGTGCCAGCAGTTCGACTGTTGGCTACACCTTC
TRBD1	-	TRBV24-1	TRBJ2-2	CATRPDREAGELFF	TGTGCCACCCGACCGGACAGGGAGGCCGGGGAGCTGTTTTTT
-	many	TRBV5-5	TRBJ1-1	CASSRVSSNWNTEAFF	TGTGCCAGCAGCCGAGTCAGTTCAAACTGGAACACTGAAGCTTTCTTT
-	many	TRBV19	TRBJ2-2	CASTLTGELFF	TGTGCCAGTACCTTAACCGGGGAGCTGTTTTTT
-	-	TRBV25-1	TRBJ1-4	CASSARDKYGEKLFF	TGTGCCAGCAGTGCCCGGGACAAATACGGAGAAAAACTGTTTTTT
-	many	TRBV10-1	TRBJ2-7	CASSEQGSYEQYF	TGCGCCAGCAGTGAACAGGGCTCCTACGAGCAGTACTTC
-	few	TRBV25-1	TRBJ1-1	CASSLMEGTEAFF	TGTGCCAGCAGCCTCATGGAGGGCACTGAAGCTTTCTTT
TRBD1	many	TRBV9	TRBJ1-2	CASSMGQGTVYGYTF	TGTGCCAGCAGCATGGGACAGGGGACGGTCTATGGCTACACCTTC
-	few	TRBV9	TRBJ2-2	CASSVVLSGELFF	TGTGCCAGCAGCGTAGTTCTTTCCGGGGAGCTGTTTTTT
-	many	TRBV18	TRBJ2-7	CASSPGTDSYEQYF	TGTGCCAGCTCACCCGGGACGGATTCCTACGAGCAGTACTTC
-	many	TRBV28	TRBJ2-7	CASSAGGQSYEQYF	TGTGCCAGCAGTGCGGGCGGGCAGTCCTACGAGCAGTACTTC
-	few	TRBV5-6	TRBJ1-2	CASSTYSRGLPLGSGTF	TGTGCCAGCAGCACCTATTCCCGAGGACTCCCGTTGGGGAGTGGGACCTTC
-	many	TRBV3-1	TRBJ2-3	CASSQDRRDTQYF	TGTGCCAGCAGCCAAGATAGGCGGGATACGCAGTATTTT
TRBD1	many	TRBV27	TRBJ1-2	CASSLSRQGANGYTF	TGTGCCAGCAGTTTGTCCCGACAGGGGGCAAATGGCTACACCTTC
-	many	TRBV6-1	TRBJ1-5	CASSDFFSSSNQPQHF	TGTGCCAGCAGTGACTTTTTTTCCTCTAGCAATCAGCCCCAGCATTTT
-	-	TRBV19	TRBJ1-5	CASSAGNRNQPQHF	TGTGCCAGTAGTGCGGGGAACAGAAATCAGCCCCAGCATTTT
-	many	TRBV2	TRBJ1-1	CASRQTRGDEAFF	TGTGCCAGCAGACAGACGAGGGGGGATGAAGCTTTCTTT